This paragraph covers one TCR beta chain sequence. Its target is not known. This record belongs to a study of tumor-infiltrating T cells and Merkel cell polyomavirus. Study-wide context: The T cells studied were KLL-specific CD8+ cells against Merkel polyomavirus.

Profiled with immunoSEQ multiplex PCR; TCRdb holds only in-frame clones, not every one. The sample gives 2,000 to 2,500 clones, approximately 97% of which show up once; 2.5% to 3% is in the top ten. All patients' tumors stained robustly positive for Merkel cell polyomavirus Large T antigen by immunohistochemistry. All patients were Caucasian, median age about 71, range roughly 45 to 80. General observations from the study: Responses to Merkel cell polyomavirus epitopes besides one were not studied. Tumors with roughly 5-120 versus 0-3 unique KLL-specific clonotypes showed a significant MCC-specific survival advantage. MCC-specific survival improved with about 1.9-20% versus about 0-0.15% intratumoral KLL-specific T cells.

Germline V gene sequence: CDR1 SQVTM, CDR2 ANQGSEA. With V trimmed by 4 bases and J by 4 bases, 6 bases remained unmatched. The CDR3 contains 14 residues. The sample consisted of lymph node tissue. The chain links TRBV29-1 to TRBJ1-4, with 7 positions matching TRBD1. The receptor comes from a man between 65 and 85 years old with Merkel cell carcinoma. CDR3 bases: TGCAGCGTTGGGAAGGGGGCGAATAATGAAAAACTGTTTTTT. Its translation: CSVGKGANNEKLFF.